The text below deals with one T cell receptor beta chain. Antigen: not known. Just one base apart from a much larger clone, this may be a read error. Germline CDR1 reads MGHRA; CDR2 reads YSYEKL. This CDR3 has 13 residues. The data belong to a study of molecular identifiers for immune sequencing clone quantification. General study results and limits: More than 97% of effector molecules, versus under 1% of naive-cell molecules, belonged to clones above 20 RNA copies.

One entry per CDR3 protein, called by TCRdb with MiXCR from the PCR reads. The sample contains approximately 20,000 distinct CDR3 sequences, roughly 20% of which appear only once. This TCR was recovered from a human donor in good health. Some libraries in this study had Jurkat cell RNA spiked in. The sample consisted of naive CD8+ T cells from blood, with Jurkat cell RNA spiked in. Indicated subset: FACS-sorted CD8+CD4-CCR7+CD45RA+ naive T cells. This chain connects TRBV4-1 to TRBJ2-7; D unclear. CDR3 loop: CANSVLLEYEQYF. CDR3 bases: TGCGCCAACAGCGTCCTACTGGAGTACGAGCAGTACTTC.